One sample yielded the 18 T cell receptor beta chains listed below, sequenced in a study of blood T cell repertoires in COVID-19. Assay used: immunoSEQ multiplex PCR; TCRdb lists only in-frame clones, some missing. The sample has about 86,000 clones, over 80% seen once. The sample taken for sequencing was peripheral blood. All receptors derive from a human donor in a cohort sampled during active COVID-19.

This chain links TRBV28 with TRBJ2-1; 7 nucleotides agree with TRBD1. The CDR3 has 14 amino acids. Germline V gene lookup returns CDR1 MDHEN and CDR2 SYDVKM. The V gene end was trimmed by 1 base and the J gene end by 10 bases; junction bases not matched to a gene: 7. The CDR3 is CASSLSHRGWEQFF. The CDR3 region has the DNA TGTGCCAGCAGTTTATCCCACAGGGGATGGGAGCAGTTCTTC.

The CDR3 sequence: CASSQFDRWLYGYTF. Here the CDR3 DNA reads TGTGCCAGCAGCCAATTTGACAGGTGGTTGTATGGCTACACCTTC. The genes are TRBV14 and TRBJ1-2, with D perhaps matching TRBD1 (6 bases). V lost 2 bases and J 5 bases, leaving 15 bases between the germline ends. Germline V gives CDR1 SGHDN, CDR2 FVKESK. The CDR3 loop spans 15 amino acids.

The genes are TRBV5-4 and TRBJ1-1; D not resolved. The CDR3 length is 14 residues. Germline CDR1 is SGHNT and CDR2 is YYREEE (reference sequence). V shed 0 bases and J shed 7 bases, with 13 bases lying between them. CDR3 residues: CASSLVGKLNEAFF. CDR3 nucleotide sequence: TGTGCCAGCAGCTTGGTGGGCAAGCTAAATGAAGCTTTCTTT. The full variable domain, completed using reference TRBV5-4 and TRBJ1-1, is ETGVTQSPTHLIKTRGQQVTLRCSSQSGHNTVSWYQQALGQGPQFIFQYYREEENGRGNFPPRFSGLQFPNYSSELNVNALELDDSALYLCASSLVGKLNEAFFGQGTRLTVV.

The chain combines TRBV25-1 with TRBJ2-3; D is unclear. The germline V gene has CDR1 MGHDK and CDR2 SYGVNS. V shed 1 base and J shed 4 bases, with 6 bases lying between them. The CDR3 totals 13 residues. CDR3 sequence reads: CASSESVPDTQYF. CDR3 in DNA: TGTGCCAGCAGTGAATCCGTCCCAGATACGCAGTATTTT. The variable domain in full, with the rest retrieved from reference TRBV25-1 and TRBJ2-3, is EADIYQTPRYLVIGTGKKITLECSQTMGHDKMYWYQQDPGMELHLIHYSYGVNSTEKGDLSSESTVSRIRTEHFPLTLESARPSHTSQYLCASSESVPDTQYFGPGTRLTVL.

The chain joins TRBV7-9 to TRBJ2-7; D is ambiguous. Germline CDR1 is SEHNR and CDR2 is FQNEAQ (reference sequence). This CDR3 comprises 13 residues. Trimming pared 4 bases from V and 5 bases from J, leaving 12 bases between. The CDR3 DNA reads as TGTGCCAGCAGCTCCCCCTCGAGTAACGAGCAGTACTTC. Protein product: CASSSPSSNEQYF. Full variable domain (missing parts from reference TRBV7-9 and TRBJ2-7): DTGVSQNPRHKITKRGQNVTFRCDPISEHNRLYWYRQTLGQGPEFLTYFQNEAQLEKSRLLSDRFSAERPKGSFSTLEIQRTEQGDSAMYLCASSSPSSNEQYFGPGTRLTVT.

The rearrangement uses TRBV5-1 and TRBJ2-1, with D possibly being TRBD1 (5 bases). The V and J ends lost 1 base and 4 bases respectively, with 12 bases between them. Germline V lookup: CDR1 SGHRS, CDR2 YFSETQ. The CDR3 sequence is 15 residues long. The CDR3 loop reads CASSLHQGGYNEQFF. In DNA, the CDR3 is TGCGCCAGCAGCTTGCACCAGGGTGGGTACAATGAGCAGTTCTTC.

The rearrangement uses TRBV21-1 and TRBJ2-7; the D call of TRBD2 is as the table states it, not checked on the DNA. TRBV21-1 is noted as a pseudogene. The CDR3 contains 9 residues. DNA for the CDR3: TGTGCCAGCCGAGCCCAGCGGTACTTC. This codes for CASRAQRYF.

The rearrangement uses TRBV5-1 and TRBJ2-1, with 10 bases fitting TRBD2. The CDR3 is 17 amino acids. Trimming took 0 bases from V and 9 from J; bases not matched to a gene: 12. Germline CDR1 and CDR2: SGHRS and YFSETQ. The CDR3 DNA reads TGCGCCAGCAGCTTGGAGGCTAGCGGGAGTCTGGGGTCTGAGCAGTTCTTC. Translated, it gives CASSLEASGSLGSEQFF.

The genes are TRBV6-6 and TRBJ2-7, with D tentatively TRBD1 (7 bases). The length of the CDR3 is 16 residues. CDR1 and CDR2 (germline): MNHNY, SVGAGI (reference sequence). V was pared by 6 bases and J by 4 bases, with 22 bases between. This CDR3 is CASRPQGGPGVYEQYF. Here the CDR3 DNA reads TGTGCCAGCAGACCTCAGGGGGGCCCCGGGGTATACGAGCAGTACTTC.

The chain is built from TRBV28 and TRBJ1-2; 10 nucleotides agree with TRBD1. V was clipped by 5 bases and J by 5 bases; unmatched bases: 8. The germline V gene has CDR1 MDHEN and CDR2 SYDVKM. The CDR3 runs to 15 residues. The CDR3: CASSVLGTGEYGYTF. The CDR3 bases are TGTGCCAGCAGTGTTCTCGGGACAGGGGAATATGGCTACACCTTC.

In this sample, this clone turned up a few times. The chain combines TRBV7-9 with TRBJ1-1, with 7 bases fitting TRBD1. The CDR3 has 16 amino acids. The V gene's germline CDR1 is SEHNR and CDR2 FQNEAQ (reference sequence). Trimming removed 1 base from V and 3 bases from J; junction bases left unmatched: 8. DNA of the CDR3: TGTGCCAGCAGCTTAGGGCCCCAACAGGGGCACACTGAAGCTTTCTTT. Its translation is CASSLGPQQGHTEAFF.

The J gene is TRBJ1-2, the V gene TRBV6-2 or TRBV6-3; D remains ambiguous. This CDR3 region has 13 residues. Germline V gene sequence: CDR1 MNHEY, CDR2 SVGEGT. Trimming removed 6 bases from V and 8 bases from J, with 16 bases in between. CDR3 sequence (DNA): TGTGCCAGCAGCCACGGGGAGGACGGGGGCTACACCTTC. Its translation: CASSHGEDGGYTF.

The rearrangement links TRBV5-4 to TRBJ2-3, with 8 bases fitting TRBD1. With V trimmed by 4 bases and J by 2 bases, 6 bases remained unmatched. The CDR3 covers 15 residues. Germline V gives CDR1 SGHNT, CDR2 YYREEE (reference sequence). The CDR3 protein is CASSQKTGATDTQYF. For the CDR3, the DNA is TGTGCCAGCAGCCAAAAGACAGGGGCCACAGATACGCAGTATTTT.

V and J are TRBV3-1 (or the pseudogene TRBV3-2) and TRBJ2-7; 7 bases are a match to TRBD1. V lost 1 base, J lost 0 bases, and 3 bases stayed unmatched. The CDR3 runs to 15 residues. The germline V gene encodes CDR1 LGHDT and CDR2 YNNKEL (reference sequence). In nucleotides, the CDR3 is TGTGCCAGCAGCCAAGGATGGGACAGCTCCTACGAGCAGTACTTC. Translated: CASSQGWDSSYEQYF.

The chain has TRBV5-8 and TRBJ1-4; tentatively, D is TRBD1 (5 bases). Per germline, CDR1 SGHTS and CDR2 YDEGEE. The CDR3 length is 15 residues. V was trimmed by 3 bases and J by 5 bases, leaving 14 bases between them. The CDR3 reads CASSSPGRGNEKLFF. The DNA for the CDR3 is TGTGCCAGCAGCTCCCCGGGGAGGGGAAATGAAAAACTGTTTTTT.

The genes are TRBV28 and TRBJ1-6; TRBD1 might be the D (6 bases). The CDR3 contains 17 residues. Germline V gene sequence: CDR1 MDHEN, CDR2 SYDVKM. V dropped 5 bases and J dropped 0 bases, with 14 bases sitting between them. DNA for the CDR3: TGTGCCAGCAGTCCCCAGGGGACGAGCTCCTATAATTCACCCCTCCACTTT. It encodes CASSPQGTSSYNSPLHF. Full variable domain (outside the CDR3, taken from reference TRBV28 and TRBJ1-6): DVKVTQSSRYLVKRTGEKVFLECVQDMDHENMFWYRQDPGLGLRLIYFSYDVKMKEKGDIPEGYSVSREKKERFSLILESASTNQTSMYLCASSPQGTSSYNSPLHFGNGTRLTVT.

Turning to this clone: A read error may produce the germline difference seen at one junction end. This chain joins TRBV7-9 and TRBJ1-3, with a possible D match to TRBD1 (5 bases). The CDR3 sequence is 8 residues long. Looked up from germline, CDR1 is SEHNR and CDR2 is FQNEAQ (reference sequence). CDR3 in amino acids: CASSLDNF. CDR3 in DNA: TGTGCCAGCAGCCTGGACAATTTT.

This chain joins TRBV28 and TRBJ1-2, with 7 bases matching TRBD1. V shed 3 bases, J shed 1 base, and the junction held 8 bases outside the gene matches. This CDR3 has 16 residues. Germline values: CDR1 MDHEN, CDR2 SYDVKM. CDR3 loop: CASSFERGGLNYGYTF. CDR3 nucleotides: TGTGCCAGCAGTTTCGAGAGAGGGGGCCTTAACTATGGCTACACCTTC.